The 16 T cell receptor beta chains below all came from one sample that was sequenced in a study of cytomegalovirus exposure and HLA in healthy donors. The PCR employed 60 Vbeta primers together with 13 Jbeta primers. Only in-frame clones appear in the TCRdb table, and some are missing; sequencing was by immunoSEQ multiplex PCR. The table records about 140,000 clones, approximately 80% of them present only once. Sequences were obtained from PBMCs. Receptors were obtained from a woman aged 60-75 years in good health and CMV-seropositive.

This clone was detected a few times. V is TRBV7-8 and J is TRBJ2-7; D not certain. This CDR3 is 12 amino acids long. Germline V CDR1 and CDR2: SGHVS, FQNEAQ. Trimming left V 1 base short and J 7 bases short, with 8 bases between. CDR3 DNA sequence: TGTGCCAGCAGCTTAGTGGCCGGGGAGCAGTACTTC. Encoded protein: CASSLVAGEQYF.

This sequence joins TRBV27 and TRBJ2-7; 9 bases are a match to TRBD2. This CDR3 region has 14 residues. V trimming: 3 bases; J trimming: 2 bases; junction bases outside the gene matches: 2. Germline CDR1 MNHEY, CDR2 SMNVEV (reference sequence). The CDR3 DNA reads TGTGCCAGCAGTTTGGCGGGAGGGACCTACGAGCAGTACTTC. It codes for CASSLAGGTYEQYF.

The J gene is TRBJ1-5, the V gene TRBV28, with 9 bases aligning to TRBD1. The CDR3 is made up of 15 amino acids. Germline V gene data show CDR1 as MDHEN and CDR2 as SYDVKM. With 6 bases clipped from V and 0 bases from J, the junction kept 3 bases outside the gene matches. The CDR3 bases are TGTGCCAGCAGCCTGGGACAGGGTAGCAATCAGCCCCAGCATTTT. Its translation is CASSLGQGSNQPQHF.

This clone was seen a few times. The rearrangement joins TRBV2 to TRBJ2-7; the match to TRBD1 covers 12 bases. The CDR3 extends over 14 amino acids. CDR1 and CDR2 (germline): SNHLY, FYNNEI. The trim removed 6 bases at V and 3 bases at J, leaving 3 bases unmatched. CDR3 coding DNA: TGTGCCAGCAGCGGGACAGGGGGCGACTACGAGCAGTACTTC. This gives the protein CASSGTGGDYEQYF. The full variable domain, rest sourced from reference TRBV2 and TRBJ2-7, is EPEVTQTPSHQVTQMGQEVILRCVPISNHLYFYWYRQILGQKVEFLVSFYNNEISEKSEIFDDQFSVERPDGSNFTLKIRSTKLEDSAMYFCASSGTGGDYEQYFGPGTRLTVT.

This clone appeared once. CDR3 in DNA: TGTGCCAGTAGTAACGACCGGACTAGCGGGAACAGGGATGAGCAGTTCTTC. Amino acid sequence: CASSNDRTSGNRDEQFF. This chain uses TRBV19 with TRBJ2-1, with TRBD2 matching 12 bases. Germline V gene sequence: CDR1 LNHDA, CDR2 SQIVND (reference sequence). The CDR3 runs 17 residues. The V and J ends lost 4 bases and 8 bases, in that order; junction bases with no gene match: 12. The whole variable domain, remainder taken from reference TRBV19 and TRBJ2-1, is DGGITQSPKYLFRKEGQNVTLSCEQNLNHDAMYWYRQDPGQGLRLIYYSQIVNDFQKGDIAEGYSVSREKKESFPLTVTSAQKNPTAFYLCASSNDRTSGNRDEQFFGPGTRLTVL.

The chain is built from TRBV15 and TRBJ1-5; 12 bases agree with TRBD1. The CDR3 sequence is 15 residues long. V was pared by 5 bases and J by 6 bases, with 5 bases of the junction left unmatched. The germline CDR1 and CDR2 sequences are LNHNV and YYDKDF (reference sequence). DNA for the CDR3: TGTGCCACCAGCCGGGACAGGGGGCCGGGTCAGCCCCAGCATTTT. This sequence encodes CATSRDRGPGQPQHF.

This clone was recorded once. The chain links TRBV18 to TRBJ2-7; 10 positions match TRBD2. This CDR3 contains 16 residues. CDR1 and CDR2 from the germline V gene are KGHSH and LQKENI. J gave up 5 bases and V 4 bases, and 11 bases lay outside the gene matches. The CDR3 spells CASSQVAGTSDHEQYF. CDR3 DNA: TGTGCCAGCTCACAGGTAGCCGGGACTAGCGACCACGAGCAGTACTTC. The full variable domain, with the rest looked up from reference TRBV18 and TRBJ2-7, is NAGVMQNPRHLVRRRGQEARLRCSPMKGHSHVYWYRQLPEEGLKFMVYLQKENIIDESGMPKERFSAEFPKEGPSILRIQQVVRGDSAAYFCASSQVAGTSDHEQYFGPGTRLTVT.

This rearrangement joins TRBV5-4 to TRBJ1-5; maybe TRBD1 (5 bases). The germline V gene has CDR1 SGHNT and CDR2 YYREEE (reference sequence). The CDR3 loop spans 13 amino acids. The ends were cut back, 4 bases at V and 7 bases at J, with 12 bases in the middle. The CDR3 reads CASSLQGAQPQHF. CDR3 bases: TGTGCCAGCAGCCTCCAGGGTGCCCAGCCCCAGCATTTT.

V is TRBV4-3 and J is TRBJ2-3; 10 nucleotides match TRBD2. Germline V gene sequence: CDR1 LGHNA, CDR2 YSLEER. The CDR3 covers 17 residues. V shed 2 bases, J shed 6 bases, and the junction held 11 bases outside the gene matches. CDR3 sequence (DNA): TGCGCCAGCAGCCAAAACTCAGGAGCGGGAGGGCCTGATACGCAGTATTTT. Translation: CASSQNSGAGGPDTQYF.

J is TRBJ2-3 and V is TRBV7-2; tentative D call: TRBD2 (6 bases). From germline, CDR1 is SGHTA and CDR2 FQGNSA. Trimming cost V 1 base and J 0 bases, with 8 bases left between them. This CDR3 contains 15 residues. In DNA form, the CDR3 reads TGTGCCAGCAGCTTAGACGGGGGTAGCACAGATACGCAGTATTTT. Its protein product is CASSLDGGSTDTQYF. Based on the CDR3 plus reference TRBV7-2 and TRBJ2-3, the full variable domain is GAGVSQSPSNKVTEKGKDVELRCDPISGHTALYWYRQSLGQGLEFLIYFQGNSAPDKSGLPSDRFSAERTGGSVSTLTIQRTQQEDSAVYLCASSLDGGSTDTQYFGPGTRLTVL.

This chain uses TRBV7-9 with TRBJ2-7; 7 bases map to TRBD1. The CDR3 has 13 amino acids. The V segment lost 2 bases and the J segment 3 bases; nucleotides outside the gene matches: 1. Germline V gene lookup returns CDR1 SEHNR and CDR2 FQNEAQ (reference sequence). CDR3 loop: CASSLRDSYEQYF. The CDR3 DNA reads as TGTGCCAGCAGCTTAAGGGACAGCTACGAGCAGTACTTC.

This chain connects TRBV28 to TRBJ1-5, with 10 bases aligning to TRBD1. V lost 3 bases and J lost 7; bases outside the gene matches: 6. The length of the CDR3 is 15 residues. Germline V lookup: CDR1 MDHEN, CDR2 SYDVKM. CDR3 in DNA: TGTGCCAGCAGTTTCAGGGGACAGGGGACACAGCCCCAGCATTTT. Amino acids: CASSFRGQGTQPQHF.

This chain links TRBV10-3 with TRBJ2-3; 8 nucleotides agree with TRBD2. The germline V gene encodes CDR1 ENHRY and CDR2 SYGVKD. The CDR3 has 14 amino acids. The ends lost 7 bases at V and 1 base at J; junction bases unmatched: 4. This CDR3 is CAIKRESGTDTQYF. CDR3 DNA sequence: TGTGCCATCAAGCGGGAGTCGGGCACAGATACGCAGTATTTT.

The V and J genes are TRBV28 and TRBJ2-7; D is unresolved. Germline CDR1 is MDHEN and CDR2 is SYDVKM. The CDR3 loop spans 11 amino acids. V was cut by 5 bases and J by 5 bases, with 7 bases left in between. CDR3 residues: CASSLTDEQYF. As DNA, the CDR3 is TGTGCCAGCAGTCTAACCGACGAGCAGTACTTC.

This rearrangement joins TRBV7-6 to TRBJ2-5; 8 bases line up with TRBD2. With V trimmed by 2 bases and J by 2 bases, 7 bases remained unmatched. The V gene's germline CDR1 is SGHVS and CDR2 FNYEAQ. The CDR3 spans 16 residues. This CDR3 reads CASSLNSGSGQETQYF. CDR3 bases: TGTGCCAGCAGCTTAAACAGCGGGAGTGGGCAAGAGACCCAGTACTTC.

This chain uses TRBV7-6 with TRBJ1-1; 9 bases agree with TRBD1. CDR1 is SGHVS and CDR2 is FNYEAQ in the germline V gene. The V segment lost 6 bases and the J segment 7 bases; nucleotides outside the gene matches: 3. This CDR3 contains 12 residues. CDR3 loop: CASSTTGGEAFF. The CDR3 nucleotides are TGTGCCAGCAGTACGACAGGGGGTGAAGCTTTCTTT. Full variable domain (outside the CDR3, taken from reference TRBV7-6 and TRBJ1-1): GAGVSQSPRYKVTKRGQDVALRCDPISGHVSLYWYRQALGQGPEFLTYFNYEAQQDKSGLPNDRFSAERPEGSISTLTIQRTEQRDSAMYRCASSTTGGEAFFGQGTRLTVV.